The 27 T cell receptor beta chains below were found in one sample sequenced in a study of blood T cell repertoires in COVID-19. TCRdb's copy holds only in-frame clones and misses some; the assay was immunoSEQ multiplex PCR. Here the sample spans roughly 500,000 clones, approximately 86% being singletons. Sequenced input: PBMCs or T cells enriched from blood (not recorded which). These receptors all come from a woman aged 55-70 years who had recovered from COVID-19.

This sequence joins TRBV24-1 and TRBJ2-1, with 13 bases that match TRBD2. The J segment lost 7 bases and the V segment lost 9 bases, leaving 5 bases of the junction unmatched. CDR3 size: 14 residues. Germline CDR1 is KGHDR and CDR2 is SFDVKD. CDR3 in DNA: TGTGCCACCGGGGGGACTAGCGGGGATAATGAGCAGTTCTTC. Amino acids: CATGGTSGDNEQFF.

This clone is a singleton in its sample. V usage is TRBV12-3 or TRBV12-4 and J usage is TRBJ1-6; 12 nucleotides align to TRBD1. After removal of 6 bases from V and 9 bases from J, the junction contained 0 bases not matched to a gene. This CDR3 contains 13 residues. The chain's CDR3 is CASRGQGASPLHF. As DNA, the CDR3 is TGTGCCAGCAGGGGACAGGGGGCTTCACCCCTCCACTTT.

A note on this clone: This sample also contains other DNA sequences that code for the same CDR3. The CDR3 bases are TGCAGCGTCACCCGGGACAGGGCCTACAATGAGCAGTTCTTC. It translates to CSVTRDRAYNEQFF. The gene calls are TRBV29-1 and TRBJ2-1; 9 nucleotides match TRBD1. V lost 6 bases and J lost 2; bases outside the gene matches: 5. This CDR3 region has 14 residues. Per germline, CDR1 SQVTM and CDR2 ANQGSEA.

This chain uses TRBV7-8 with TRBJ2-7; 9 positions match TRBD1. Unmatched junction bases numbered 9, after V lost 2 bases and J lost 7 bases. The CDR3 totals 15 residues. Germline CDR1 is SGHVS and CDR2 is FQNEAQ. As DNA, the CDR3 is TGTGCCAGCAGCTTATTTACAGGGGGCTCGGGAGAGCAGTACTTC. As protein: CASSLFTGGSGEQYF.

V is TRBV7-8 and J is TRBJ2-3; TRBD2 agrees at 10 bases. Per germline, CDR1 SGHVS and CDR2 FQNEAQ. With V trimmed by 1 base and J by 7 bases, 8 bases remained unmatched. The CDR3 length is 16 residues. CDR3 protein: CASSLGYSGGPYTQYF. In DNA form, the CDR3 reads TGTGCCAGCAGCTTAGGGTATAGCGGGGGGCCGTATACGCAGTATTTT.

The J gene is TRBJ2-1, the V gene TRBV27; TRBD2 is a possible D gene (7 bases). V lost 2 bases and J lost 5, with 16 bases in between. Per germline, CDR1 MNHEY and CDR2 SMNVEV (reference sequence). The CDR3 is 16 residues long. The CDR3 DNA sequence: TGTGCCAGCAGTTTAACGGAGGGGGGGCTGAACAATGAGCAGTTCTTC. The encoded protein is CASSLTEGGLNNEQFF.

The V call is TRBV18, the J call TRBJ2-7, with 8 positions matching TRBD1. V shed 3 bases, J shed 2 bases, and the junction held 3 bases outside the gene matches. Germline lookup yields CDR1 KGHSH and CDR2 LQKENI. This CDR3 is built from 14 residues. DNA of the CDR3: TGTGCCAGCTCACCCCCGGGACAGGCCTACGAGCAGTACTTC. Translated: CASSPPGQAYEQYF.

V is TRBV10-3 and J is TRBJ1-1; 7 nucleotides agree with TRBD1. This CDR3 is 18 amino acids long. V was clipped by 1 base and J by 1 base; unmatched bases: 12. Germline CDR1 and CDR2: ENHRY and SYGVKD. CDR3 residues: CAISEWGTALPGNTEAFF. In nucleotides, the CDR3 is TGTGCCATCAGTGAGTGGGGGACAGCCCTACCGGGGAACACTGAAGCTTTCTTT.

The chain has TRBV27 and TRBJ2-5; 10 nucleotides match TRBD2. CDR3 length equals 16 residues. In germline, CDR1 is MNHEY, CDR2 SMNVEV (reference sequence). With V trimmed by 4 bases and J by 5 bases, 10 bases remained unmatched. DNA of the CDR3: TGTGCCAGCAGTTCACTGCCAGCGGGGGGGCGGGAGACCCAGTACTTC. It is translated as CASSSLPAGGRETQYF.

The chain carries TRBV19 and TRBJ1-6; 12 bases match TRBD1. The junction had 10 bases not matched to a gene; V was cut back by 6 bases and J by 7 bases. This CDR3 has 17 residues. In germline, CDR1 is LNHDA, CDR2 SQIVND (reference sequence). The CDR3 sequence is CASSQTEGTGGNSPLHF. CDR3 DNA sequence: TGTGCCAGTAGCCAGACCGAAGGGACAGGGGGCAATTCACCCCTCCACTTT.

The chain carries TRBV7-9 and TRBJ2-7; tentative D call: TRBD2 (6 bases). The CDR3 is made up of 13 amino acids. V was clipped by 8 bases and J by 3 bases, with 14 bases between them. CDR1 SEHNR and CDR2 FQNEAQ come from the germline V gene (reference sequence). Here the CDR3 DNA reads TGTGCCAGCGGGCTAGCGCCCCTCTACGAGCAGTACTTC. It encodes CASGLAPLYEQYF.

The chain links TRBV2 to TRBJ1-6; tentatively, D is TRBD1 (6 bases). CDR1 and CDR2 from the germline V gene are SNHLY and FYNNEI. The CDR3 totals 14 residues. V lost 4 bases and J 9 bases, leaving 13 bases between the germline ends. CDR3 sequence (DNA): TGTGCCAGCAGTGTTAAGGGGGTTGGTTCACCCCTCCACTTT. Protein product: CASSVKGVGSPLHF.

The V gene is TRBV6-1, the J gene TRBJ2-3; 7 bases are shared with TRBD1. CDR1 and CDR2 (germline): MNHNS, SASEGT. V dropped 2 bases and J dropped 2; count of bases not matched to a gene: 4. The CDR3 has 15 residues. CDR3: CASSERQGYTDTQYF. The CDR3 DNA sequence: TGTGCCAGCAGTGAACGACAGGGCTACACAGATACGCAGTATTTT.

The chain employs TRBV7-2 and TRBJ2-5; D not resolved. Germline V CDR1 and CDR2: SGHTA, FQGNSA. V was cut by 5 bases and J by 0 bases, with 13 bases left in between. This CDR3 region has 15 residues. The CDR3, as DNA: TGTGCCAGCAGCCCCCCCTTTGTGTACCAAGAGACCCAGTACTTC. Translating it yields CASSPPFVYQETQYF.

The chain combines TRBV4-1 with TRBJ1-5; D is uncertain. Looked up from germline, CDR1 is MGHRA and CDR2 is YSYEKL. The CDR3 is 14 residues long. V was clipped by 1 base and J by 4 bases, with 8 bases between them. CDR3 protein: CASSQGQVNQPQHF. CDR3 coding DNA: TGCGCCAGCAGCCAAGGTCAGGTGAATCAGCCCCAGCATTTT.

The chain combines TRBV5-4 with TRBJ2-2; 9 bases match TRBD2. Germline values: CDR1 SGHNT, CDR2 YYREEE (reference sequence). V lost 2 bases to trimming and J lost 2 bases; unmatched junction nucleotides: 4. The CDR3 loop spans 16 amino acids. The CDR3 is CASSFASGDNTGELFF. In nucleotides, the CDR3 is TGTGCCAGCAGCTTCGCTAGCGGGGATAACACCGGGGAGCTGTTTTTT.

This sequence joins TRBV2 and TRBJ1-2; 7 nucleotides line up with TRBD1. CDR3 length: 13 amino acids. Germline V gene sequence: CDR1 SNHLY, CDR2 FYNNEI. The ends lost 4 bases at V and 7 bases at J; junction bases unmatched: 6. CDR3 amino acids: CASSADRDGGYTF. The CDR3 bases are TGTGCCAGCAGTGCTGACAGGGACGGTGGCTACACCTTC.

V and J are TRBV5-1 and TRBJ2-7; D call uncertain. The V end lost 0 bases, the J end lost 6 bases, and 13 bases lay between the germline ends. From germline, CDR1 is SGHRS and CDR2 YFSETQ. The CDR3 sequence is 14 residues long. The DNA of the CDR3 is TGCGCCAGCAGCTTGGGGGCAGATCGATTCGAGCAGTACTTC. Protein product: CASSLGADRFEQYF. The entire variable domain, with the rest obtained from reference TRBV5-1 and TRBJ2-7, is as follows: KAGVTQTPRYLIKTRGQQVTLSCSPISGHRSVSWYQQTPGQGLQFLFEYFSETQRNKGNFPGRFSGRQFSNSRSEMNVSTLELGDSALYLCASSLGADRFEQYFGPGTRLTVT.

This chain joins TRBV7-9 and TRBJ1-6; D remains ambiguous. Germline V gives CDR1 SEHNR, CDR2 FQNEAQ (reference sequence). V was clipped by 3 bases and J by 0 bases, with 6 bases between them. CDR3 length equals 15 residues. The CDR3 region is CASSLEGSYNSPLHF. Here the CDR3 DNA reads TGTGCCAGCAGCTTGGAGGGCTCCTATAATTCACCCCTCCACTTT.

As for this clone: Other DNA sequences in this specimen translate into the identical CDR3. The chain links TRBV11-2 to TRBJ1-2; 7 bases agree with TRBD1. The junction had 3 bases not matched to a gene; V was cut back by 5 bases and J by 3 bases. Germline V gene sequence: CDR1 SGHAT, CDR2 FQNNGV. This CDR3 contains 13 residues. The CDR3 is CASSPDRDYGYTF. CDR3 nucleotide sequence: TGTGCCAGCAGCCCCGACAGGGACTATGGCTACACCTTC. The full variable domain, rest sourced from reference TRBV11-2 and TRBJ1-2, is EAGVAQSPRYKIIEKRQSVAFWCNPISGHATLYWYQQILGQGPKLLIQFQNNGVVDDSQLPKDRFSAERLKGVDSTLKIQPAKLEDSAVYLCASSPDRDYGYTFGSGTRLTVV.

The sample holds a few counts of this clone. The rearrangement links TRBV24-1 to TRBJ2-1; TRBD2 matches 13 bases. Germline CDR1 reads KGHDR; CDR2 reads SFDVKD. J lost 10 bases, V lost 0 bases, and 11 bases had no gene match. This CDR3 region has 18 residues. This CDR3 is CATSDLTSGGAGPWEQFF. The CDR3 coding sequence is TGTGCCACCAGTGATTTGACTAGCGGGGGGGCGGGACCCTGGGAGCAGTTCTTC.

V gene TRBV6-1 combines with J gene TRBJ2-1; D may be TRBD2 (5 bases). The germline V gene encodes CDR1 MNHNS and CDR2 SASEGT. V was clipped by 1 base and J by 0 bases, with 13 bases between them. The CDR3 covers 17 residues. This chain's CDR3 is CASSEEPGMGSYNEQFF. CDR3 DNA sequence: TGTGCCAGCAGTGAAGAACCGGGAATGGGCTCCTACAATGAGCAGTTCTTC.

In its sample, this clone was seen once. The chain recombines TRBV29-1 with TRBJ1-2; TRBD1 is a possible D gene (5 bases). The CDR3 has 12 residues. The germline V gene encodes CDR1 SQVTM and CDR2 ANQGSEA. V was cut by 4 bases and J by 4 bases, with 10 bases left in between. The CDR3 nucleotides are TGCAGCGTTGGCCCCGGGGGCTATGGCTACACCTTC. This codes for CSVGPGGYGYTF. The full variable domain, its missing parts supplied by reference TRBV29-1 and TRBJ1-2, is SAVISQKPSRDICQRGTSLTIQCQVDSQVTMMFWYRQQPGQSLTLIATANQGSEATYESGFVIDKFPISRPNLTFSTLTVSNMSPEDSSIYLCSVGPGGYGYTFGSGTRLTVV.

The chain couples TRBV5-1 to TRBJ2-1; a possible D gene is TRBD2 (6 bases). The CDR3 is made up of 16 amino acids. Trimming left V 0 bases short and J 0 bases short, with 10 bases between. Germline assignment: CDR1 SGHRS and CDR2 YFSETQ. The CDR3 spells CASSLDAGSSYNEQFF. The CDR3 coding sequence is TGCGCCAGCAGCTTGGATGCGGGGAGCTCCTACAATGAGCAGTTCTTC.

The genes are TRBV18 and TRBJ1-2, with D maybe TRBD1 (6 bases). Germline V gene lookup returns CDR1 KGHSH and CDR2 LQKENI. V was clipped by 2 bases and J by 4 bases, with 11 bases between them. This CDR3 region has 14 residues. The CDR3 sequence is CASSPAQGPYGYTF. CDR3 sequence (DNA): TGTGCCAGCTCACCAGCCCAGGGGCCCTATGGCTACACCTTC.

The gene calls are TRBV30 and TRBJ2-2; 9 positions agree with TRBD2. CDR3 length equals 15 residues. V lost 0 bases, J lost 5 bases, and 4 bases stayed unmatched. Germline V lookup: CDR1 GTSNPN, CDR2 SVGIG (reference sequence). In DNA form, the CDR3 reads TGTGCCTGGAGTGTCCTAGCGGGGAGGACCGGGGAGCTGTTTTTT. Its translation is CAWSVLAGRTGELFF.

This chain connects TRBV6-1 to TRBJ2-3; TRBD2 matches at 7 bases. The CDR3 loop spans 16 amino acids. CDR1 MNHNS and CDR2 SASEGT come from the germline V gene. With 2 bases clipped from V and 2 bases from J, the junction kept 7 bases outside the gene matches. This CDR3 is CASSEFRGGVTDTQYF. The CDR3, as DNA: TGTGCCAGCAGTGAATTTAGGGGAGGGGTCACAGATACGCAGTATTTT.